This T cell receptor beta chain was sequenced during a study of shared clonotypes between healthy human individuals. The table came from immunoSEQ multiplex PCR; TCRdb's copy has only in-frame clones and leaves some out. The sample consists of about 700,000 clones, roughly 70% of them appearing once. Germline values: CDR1 SQVTM, CDR2 ANQGSEA. Trimming cost V 3 bases and J 2 bases, with 10 bases left between them. CDR3 length: 13 residues. The receptor comes from a woman in her 30s in good health. The chain is built from TRBV29-1 and TRBJ1-1; possible D gene TRBD1, 5 bases. The sequenced sample consisted of memory CD4+ T cells sorted from blood. Sample subset: CD45RA-negative fraction. CDR3 loop: CSVEGQTNTEAFF. The CDR3 DNA is TGCAGCGTTGAGGGGCAGACCAACACTGAAGCTTTCTTT. Variable domain in full (rest from reference TRBV29-1 and TRBJ1-1): SAVISQKPSRDICQRGTSLTIQCQVDSQVTMMFWYRQQPGQSLTLIATANQGSEATYESGFVIDKFPISRPNLTFSTLTVSNMSPEDSSIYLCSVEGQTNTEAFFGQGTRLTVV.